These T cell receptor beta chains were read from a single sample in a study of neurological immune-mediated disorders. A single record per CDR3 protein comes from TCRdb applying MiXCR to the 5' RACE reads. The sample includes tens of thousands of distinct CDR3 sequences, around a sixth of them seen just once. What was sequenced was CD8+ T cells from blood. The receptors derive from a woman younger than 35 with multiple sclerosis. The CDR3 runs from the conserved cysteine through the conserved F or W. Fields, in order: clone size, CDR3 length, V gene, J gene, D gene, CDR3 protein, CDR3 DNA. A D gene is named only where the DNA matches it firmly. Rows give clone size only sometimes, using once, few, many, or a class for an expanded clone.

many	21	TRBV5-1	TRBJ2-1	TRBD2	CASSSDSPAKEGLAGSNEQFF	TGCGCCAGCAGCTCGGACTCCCCAGCTAAAGAAGGCCTAGCGGGAAGCAATGAGCAGTTCTTC
.	15	TRBV7-7	TRBJ2-7	.	CASSLGTGLNYEQYF	TGTGCTAGCAGCTTAGGAACCGGACTCAACTACGAGCAGTACTTC
medium-sized	13	TRBV29-1	TRBJ1-3	.	CSVQGNSGNTIYF	TGCAGCGTCCAGGGGAACTCTGGAAACACCATATATTTT
many	14	TRBV7-9	TRBJ1-4	TRBD1	CASSSGTGSEKLFF	TGTGCCAGCAGCTCCGGGACAGGGTCCGAAAAACTGTTTTTT
many	14	TRBV15	TRBJ2-3	.	CATSRDRETDTQYF	TGTGCCACCAGCAGAGACAGGGAGACAGATACGCAGTATTTT
.	15	TRBV27	TRBJ2-3	.	CASRLGVHSRGTQYF	TGTGCCAGTAGGTTGGGGGTCCACTCCCGGGGTACGCAGTATTTT
many	19	TRBV5-1	TRBJ2-7	TRBD2	CASSLPLDFRGGLPYEQYF	TGCGCCAGCAGCTTGCCCCTCGACTTCCGCGGGGGGCTACCCTACGAGCAGTACTTC
many	16	TRBV7-8	TRBJ2-5	.	CASSGTLAGVKGAQYF	TGTGCCAGCAGCGGCACGCTTGCGGGAGTCAAGGGGGCCCAGTACTTC
many	15	TRBV5-6	TRBJ2-1	TRBD2	CASSPTGRGGGEQFF	TGTGCCAGCAGCCCGACGGGACGGGGGGGCGGGGAGCAGTTCTTC
.	11	TRBV20-1	TRBJ1-2	.	CSAPGNYGYTF	TGCAGTGCCCCCGGCAACTATGGCTACACCTTC
many	15	TRBV25-1	TRBJ2-7	TRBD2	CASSDPSGGAIEQYF	TGTGCCAGCAGTGATCCTAGCGGGGGGGCTATCGAGCAGTACTTC
.	14	TRBV12-3/TRBV12-4	TRBJ1-1	.	CASSKLGGATEAFF	TGTGCCAGCAGTAAGCTGGGAGGGGCCACTGAAGCTTTCTTT
.	13	TRBV7-9	TRBJ2-7	TRBD1	CASSLGQGGEQYF	TGTGCCAGCAGCTTAGGACAGGGGGGCGAGCAGTACTTC
many	18	TRBV11-3	TRBJ2-5	TRBD2	CASSPPPAGGPEGETQYF	TGTGCCAGCAGCCCCCCCCCCGCGGGGGGCCCGGAGGGGGAGACCCAGTACTTC
.	15	TRBV9	TRBJ2-2	.	CASSVAPANTGELFF	TGTGCCAGCAGCGTAGCCCCTGCCAACACCGGGGAGCTGTTTTTT
many	14	TRBV5-1	TRBJ2-1	TRBD2	CASSFGASGDEQFF	TGCGCCAGCAGCTTTGGGGCTAGCGGGGATGAGCAGTTCTTC
many	14	TRBV19	TRBJ1-1	.	CASSIAQGLTEAFF	TGTGCCAGTAGTATAGCCCAGGGTCTTACTGAAGCTTTCTTT
many	15	TRBV4-3	TRBJ1-1	.	CASSQDPLVNTEAFF	TGCGCCAGCAGCCAAGATCCCCTAGTGAACACTGAAGCTTTCTTT
many	15	TRBV2	TRBJ2-1	TRBD2	CASPEGLAGTHEQFF	TGTGCCAGCCCCGAGGGACTAGCGGGGACACATGAGCAGTTCTTC
many	14	TRBV4-2	TRBJ2-3	.	CASSAGQSTDTQYF	TGTGCCAGCAGCGCTGGACAGAGCACAGATACGCAGTATTTT
many	16	TRBV20-1	TRBJ2-7	TRBD1	CSARDITGTDLYEQYF	TGCAGTGCTAGAGACATCACCGGGACAGACCTCTACGAGCAGTACTTC
many	15	TRBV7-6	TRBJ2-2	.	CASSLNRLNTGELFF	TGTGCCAGCAGCTTAAATCGTCTAAACACCGGGGAGCTGTTTTTT
medium-sized	14	TRBV7-9	TRBJ1-5	.	CASSMDAHNQPQHF	TGTGCCAGCAGTATGGACGCACACAATCAGCCCCAGCATTTT
.	13	TRBV20-1	TRBJ1-1	.	CSARWGRDTEAFF	TGCAGTGCTAGATGGGGGAGGGACACTGAAGCTTTCTTT
many	15	TRBV28	TRBJ2-7	TRBD1	CASSTTGTGTYEQYF	TGTGCCAGCAGTACTACCGGGACAGGCACCTACGAGCAGTACTTC
many	14	TRBV20-1	TRBJ2-2	.	CSARDGGNTGELFF	TGCAGTGCAAGGGACGGAGGGAACACCGGGGAGCTGTTTTTT
many	14	TRBV27	TRBJ2-7	TRBD2	CASAGGGRPYEQYF	TGTGCCAGCGCCGGGGGGGGGAGACCCTACGAGCAGTACTTC
many	12	TRBV14	TRBJ2-1	.	CASSQVLNEQFF	TGTGCCAGCAGCCAAGTACTTAATGAGCAGTTCTTC
many	14	TRBV10-3	TRBJ2-1	.	CAISERGDYNEQFF	TGTGCCATCAGTGAACGAGGGGACTACAATGAGCAGTTCTTC
many	15	TRBV10-2	TRBJ1-5	.	CASSGARGSNQPQHF	TGCGCCAGCAGTGGAGCCCGGGGTAGCAATCAGCCCCAGCATTTT
many	15	TRBV10-2	TRBJ2-5	.	CASSETGSYQETQYF	TGCGCCAGCAGTGAAACGGGTTCCTACCAAGAGACCCAGTACTTC
many	13	TRBV12-3/TRBV12-4	TRBJ2-7	.	CASSTHDSYEQYF	TGTGCCAGCAGTACCCATGACTCCTACGAGCAGTACTTC
many	12	TRBV15	TRBJ1-5	.	CAITNSNQPQHF	TGTGCCATCACTAATAGCAATCAGCCCCAGCATTTT
many	14	TRBV5-1	TRBJ2-3	TRBD1	CASSTGQGADTQYF	TGCGCCAGCAGCACGGGACAGGGGGCGGATACGCAGTATTTT
many	16	TRBV12-3/TRBV12-4	TRBJ2-3	TRBD2	CASSLRGGASTDTQYF	TGTGCCAGCAGTTTACGCGGGGGGGCTAGCACAGATACGCAGTATTTT
many	18	TRBV6-2/TRBV6-3	TRBJ2-5	.	CASSYSVGKQTYQETQYF	TGTGCCAGCAGTTACTCCGTCGGCAAACAGACCTACCAAGAGACCCAGTACTTC
many	18	TRBV7-2	TRBJ2-3	.	CASSRRSIEGPLTDTQYF	TGTGCCAGCAGCCGGAGGTCCATAGAGGGTCCGCTGACAGATACGCAGTATTTT
many	15	TRBV7-9	TRBJ2-3	TRBD1	CASSGPGQFTDTQYF	TGTGCCAGCAGCGGACCGGGACAGTTCACAGATACGCAGTATTTT
.	16	TRBV3-1	TRBJ1-1	.	CASSHPGGAGFTEAFF	TGTGCCAGCAGCCACCCGGGGGGCGCAGGGTTCACTGAAGCTTTCTTT
many	14	TRBV13	TRBJ1-4	.	CASSTRRRGEKLFF	TGTGCCAGCAGCACCCGACGCCGTGGTGAAAAACTGTTTTTT
many	12	TRBV25-1	TRBJ1-5	.	CASSDGHQPQHF	TGTGCCAGCAGTGACGGTCATCAGCCCCAGCATTTT
many	17	TRBV7-2	TRBJ2-5	TRBD1	CASSLARDRDFFETQYF	TGTGCCAGCAGCTTGGCCCGGGACAGGGATTTTTTTGAGACCCAGTACTTC
many	15	TRBV6-6	TRBJ2-3	TRBD2	CASSYSAGGIDTQYF	TGTGCCAGCAGTTACTCAGCGGGGGGCATAGATACGCAGTATTTT
many	14	TRBV7-8	TRBJ1-5	.	CASSLGTAGEPQHF	TGTGCCAGCAGCTTAGGGACAGCGGGGGAGCCCCAGCATTTT
many	13	TRBV25-1	TRBJ2-1	.	CASSVGSGREQFF	TGTGCCAGCAGTGTAGGTAGTGGTCGGGAGCAGTTCTTC
many	16	TRBV9	TRBJ2-5	.	CASSVEGGGADETQYF	TGTGCCAGCAGCGTAGAAGGTGGGGGGGCGGATGAGACCCAGTACTTC
many	14	TRBV10-3	TRBJ1-1	.	CAIGTDSMDTEAFF	TGTGCCATCGGGACTGACAGTATGGACACTGAAGCTTTCTTT
many	15	TRBV5-1	TRBJ2-7	TRBD1	CASSFGTGGAYEQYF	TGCGCCAGCAGCTTCGGGACAGGGGGTGCCTACGAGCAGTACTTC